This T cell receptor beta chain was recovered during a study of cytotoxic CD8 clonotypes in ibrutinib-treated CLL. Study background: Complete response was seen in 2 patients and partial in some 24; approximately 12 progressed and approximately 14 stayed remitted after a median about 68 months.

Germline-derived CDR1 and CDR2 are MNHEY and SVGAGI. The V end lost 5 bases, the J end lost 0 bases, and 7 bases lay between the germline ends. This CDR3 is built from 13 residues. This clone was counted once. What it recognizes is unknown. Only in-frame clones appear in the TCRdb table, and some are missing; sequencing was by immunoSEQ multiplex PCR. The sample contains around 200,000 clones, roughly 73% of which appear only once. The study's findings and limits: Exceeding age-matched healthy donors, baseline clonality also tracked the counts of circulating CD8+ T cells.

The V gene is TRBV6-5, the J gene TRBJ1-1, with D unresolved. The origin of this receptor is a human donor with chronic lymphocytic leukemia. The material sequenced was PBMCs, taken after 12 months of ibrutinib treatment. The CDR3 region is CASSPSVNTEAFF. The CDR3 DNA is TGTGCCAGCAGTCCCTCGGTGAACACTGAAGCTTTCTTT.